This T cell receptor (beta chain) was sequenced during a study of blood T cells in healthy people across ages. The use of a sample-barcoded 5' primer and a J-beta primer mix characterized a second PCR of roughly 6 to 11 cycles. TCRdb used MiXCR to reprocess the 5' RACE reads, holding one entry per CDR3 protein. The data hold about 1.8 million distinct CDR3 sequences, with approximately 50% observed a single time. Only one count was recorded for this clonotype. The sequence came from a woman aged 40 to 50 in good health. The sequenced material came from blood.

The CDR3 coding sequence is TGTGCCAGCAGCCGTCGGCGGGGCGCAGGTACGCAGTATTTT. Translating gives CASSRRRGAGTQYF. The chain recombines TRBV14 with TRBJ2-3; tentatively, D is TRBD2 (6 bases). From germline, CDR1 is SGHDN and CDR2 FVKESK. This CDR3 comprises 14 residues. Trimming stripped 4 bases from V and 8 bases from J, with 16 bases between.